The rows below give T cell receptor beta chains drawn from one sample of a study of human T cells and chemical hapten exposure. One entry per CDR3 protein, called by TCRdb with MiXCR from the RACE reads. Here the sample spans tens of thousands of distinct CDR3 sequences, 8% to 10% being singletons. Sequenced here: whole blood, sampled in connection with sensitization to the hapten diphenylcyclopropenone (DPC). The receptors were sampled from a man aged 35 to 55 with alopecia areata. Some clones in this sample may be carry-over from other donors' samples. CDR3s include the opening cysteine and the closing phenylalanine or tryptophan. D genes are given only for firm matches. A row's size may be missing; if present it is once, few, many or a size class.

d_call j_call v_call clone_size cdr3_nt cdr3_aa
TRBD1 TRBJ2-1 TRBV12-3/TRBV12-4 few TGTGCCAGCAGGTCGGGACAGGGGTTGAATAATGAGCAGTTCTTC CASRSGQGLNNEQFF
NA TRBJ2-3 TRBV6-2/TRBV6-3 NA TGTGCCAGCGGGAAGGTTCTCGGCCTCACAGATACGCAGTATTTT CASGKVLGLTDTQYF
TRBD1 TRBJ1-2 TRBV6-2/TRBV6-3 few TGTGCCAGCAGTTCAGCGAGGGGGCAAGATGGCTACACCTTC CASSSARGQDGYTF
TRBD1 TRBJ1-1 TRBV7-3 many TGTGCCAGCAGCCCCCAAGGGGGCGACACTGAAGCTTTCTTT CASSPQGGDTEAFF
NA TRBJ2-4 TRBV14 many TGTGCCAGCAGCCAAGACTACCAATCGGGCATTCAGTACTTC CASSQDYQSGIQYF
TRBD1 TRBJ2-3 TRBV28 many TGTGCCAGCAGTACAGTCAGGGGGTTATTAATGGATACGCAGTATTTT CASSTVRGLLMDTQYF
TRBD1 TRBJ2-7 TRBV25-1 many TGTGCCAGCAGTGAATATTCCGGGACAGGGCGTTACGAGCAGTACTTC CASSEYSGTGRYEQYF
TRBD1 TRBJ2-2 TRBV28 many TGTGCCAGCAGTCCCTTAGGGCAGGGGGTAACCGGGGAGCTGTTTTTT CASSPLGQGVTGELFF
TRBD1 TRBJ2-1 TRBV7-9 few TGTGCCAGCAGCTCACAGGGGGCGAATGAGCAGTTCTTC CASSSQGANEQFF
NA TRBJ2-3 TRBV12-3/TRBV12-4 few TGTGCCAGCGCCGAGGCGGCCTGGGATACGCAGTATTTT CASAEAAWDTQYF